This T cell receptor beta chain came from a study of shared clonotypes between healthy human individuals (dated by TCRdb to 2018 to 2021). About the full investigation: A few men and a couple of women, aged 18 to 49 years, made up the cohort. For each donor, three plates each were used for CD4 naive and CD4 memory, two plates were used for CD8 naive, and one plate was used for CD8 memory. To estimate repertoire size and how much clonotypes are shared between individuals, the study performed deep sequencing of blood TCR repertoires from roughly five healthy adults. To increase sequencing depth and limit assay-specific biases, different laboratories used diverse techniques to prepare libraries and sequence TCR repertoires. Each donor's leukapheresis produced roughly between about 0.9 and 9.5 billion PBMCs. General findings and caveats noted by the study authors: Incomplete sequencing was indicated by rarefaction of sorted-subset datasets, despite the large sequencing depth. Clonotypes shared by all four sorted-subset donors showed higher generation probabilities than non-shared clonotypes. Sampling was restricted to blood, and TCR repertoires in tissues likely differ from the TCR repertoires found in blood. Because the study included only a small number of donors, the genetic and exposure-history diversity represented was limited. About 4.5% of naive CD4, 3.5% of naive CD8, approximately 2% of memory CD4, and less than 0.45% of memory CD8 clonotypes were shared across several donors. Pairwise subsampling led to the expectation that sequencing depth would affect the degree of clonotype sharing among donors. Naive subsets generally had larger estimated clonotype richness than memory subsets.

As concerns this clone: Its antigen remains undetermined. Per-nucleotide qualities are absent, and no much larger clonotype sits a single base away.

From the germline V gene, CDR1 is SQVTM and CDR2 is ANQGSEA. Trimming accounts for 8 bases at V and 3 bases at J, while the number of junction bases matched to no gene is 9. The CDR3, cysteine through phenylalanine, is 13 amino acids long. The read is trimmed to its CDR3 DNA, 39 bases read in frame from base 1. Healthy HIV-negative adults with no recently reported acute infections or vaccinations were included as donors. All donors were Caucasian adults living in Nashville, Tennessee, USA. CD4+ T cells were enriched by magnetic negative selection; naive cells were then positively selected on CD45RA, and the negative fraction formed the memory subset. Blood was collected by leukapheresis, and PBMCs were isolated by Ficoll-Histopaque density gradient centrifugation and then cryopreserved in liquid nitrogen vapor phase. Analytical flow cytometry was used to check the purity and quantity of every magnetically sorted T cell population. Each sorted fraction had its genomic DNA isolated and then quantified by UV absorbance on a Nanodrop 2000c.

TCR CDR3 regions were amplified from genomic DNA by multiplex PCR using the deep immunoSEQ assay. Extracted genomic DNA from each cell subset was spread evenly across all wells of several immunoSEQ 96-well plates, with each plate serving as a replicate. Each replicate PCR for sorted subsets received about 0.2 ug genomic DNA, equal to some 32,000 T cell genomes. Purified libraries were quantified with a Qubit 3.0 fluorometer, sized on a Bioanalyzer 2100, and re-quantified with the KAPA Library Quantification kit. Every immunoSEQ 96-well plate was sequenced on a separate single-read 150-cycle Illumina NextSeq 550 flow cell. In the source study's methods: Because only junctional sequences without quality scores were contained in the immunoSEQ output, filtering matching that applied to full-length reads could not be performed. Sequences were annotated with PyIR, a Python wrapper for IgBLAST v1.9, using IMGT germline references to assign V/J genes and CDR3. Reads were filtered out if the reads had weak V/J assignments (E-value above 1e-6), no CDR3, stop codons, out-of-frame junctions, or ambiguous translated residues. A V3J clonotype was defined by an identical inferred V gene, J gene, and CDR3 amino acid sequence. Percentage overlap between repertoires was computed as shared unique clonotypes divided by the size of the smaller repertoire. RTK rarefaction, the Chao1 estimator, and Recon v2.1 estimates of unobserved clonotypes were used to assess repertoire richness. Generation probabilities were computed with OLGA for all TCRbeta clonotypes obtained by the gDNA method from a few donors. TCRdb obtained this table from immuneACCESS and retained in-frame rearrangements with V and J assigned. These tables miss some clones; where compared with another copy, unresolved V genes account for less than half of the shortfall, and the remainder is unexplained. V, J and clone size reflect that table, while D and trimming were determined from the DNA. This sample comprises some 2,000,000 clones, 85% to 95% of them detected only once. Together, the top ten hold about 0.13% of the sample.

The sequenced material came from naive CD4+ T cells sorted from blood. According to the study, the label for this sample's cell subset or site signals: CD45RA+ positively selected. In this chain, TRBV29-1 is recombined with TRBJ2-7; a stretch of 8 junction bases matches TRBD2. The sequence was collected from a man between 18 and 29 years old in good health. CDR3 protein: CSTRTSKGYEQYF. The sequence in DNA is TGCAGCACACGGACTAGCAAGGGCTACGAGCAGTACTTC.